A single T cell receptor beta chain is shown here with its context. Its specificity is not known. TCRdb ran MiXCR on the PCR reads and lists one entry per CDR3 protein. Among over 600,000 distinct CDR3 sequences, just under 20% were seen once, and the ten largest hold roughly 0.85%. These data are taken from a study of molecular identifiers for immune sequencing clone quantification. Notes on the study in general: Clones of above 20 RNA copies carried over 99% of effector molecules; in naive cells they carried under 1%. Highly expanded clones may be undercounted when identical TCR molecules share barcodes. Detection of one spiked Jurkat cell's TCR RNA reportedly worked in 1 million or so naive cells.

CDR1 and CDR2 (germline): MNHNS, SASEGT. The CDR3 is made up of 14 amino acids. After removal of 6 bases from V and 8 bases from J, the junction contained 5 bases not matched to a gene. Libraries used about 18,000 to 1,100,000 sorted naive CD8 T cells and 10%, 30% or 50% RNA input. This TCR derives from a human donor in good health. Some libraries in this study had Jurkat cell RNA spiked in. The source material was naive CD8+ T cells from blood, with Jurkat cell RNA spiked in. As for subset: FACS-sorted CD8+CD4-CCR7+CD45RA+ naive T cells. The V gene is TRBV6-1, the J gene TRBJ2-1; 12 bases line up with TRBD2. The CDR3 DNA reads as TGTGCCAGCAGGAGACTAGCGGGAGAGGATGAGCAGTTCTTC. Translating gives CASRRLAGEDEQFF.